Listed below are T cell receptor beta chains from one sample, sequenced in a study of T cell repertoires in cytomegalovirus infection. MiXCR, run by TCRdb on the reads, gives a single entry per CDR3 protein. The sample carries under 350,000 distinct CDR3 sequences, approximately 9.5% recorded once. Sequencing was carried out using PBMCs. The receptors stem from a human donor in good health (CMV status not recorded). Some clones in this sample may be carry-over from other donors' samples. The CDR3 runs from the conserved cysteine through the conserved F or W. The D gene is left open where the match is weak. Size is stated for part of the rows, as once, few or many counts, or as a class when the clone is expanded.

D	V	size	length	J	DNA	CDR3
TRBD1	TRBV28	-	16	TRBJ2-2	TGTGCCAGCACCCCAGGGGGAACCAGGGAGAGCGGGGAGCTGTTTTTT	CASTPGGTRESGELFF
TRBD2	TRBV7-6	-	17	TRBJ2-2	TGTGCCAGCAGCCCCCCTAGCGGGAGGGCGGACACCGGGGAGCTGTTTTTT	CASSPPSGRADTGELFF
-	TRBV11-2	many	14	TRBJ1-2	TGTGCCAGCAGCCGCCAGCAGGGAAGCTATGGCTACACCTTC	CASSRQQGSYGYTF
TRBD1	TRBV6-2/TRBV6-3	many	16	TRBJ2-1	TGTGCCAGCAGTTTGACACAGGGGGCTGGAAACAATGAGCAGTTCTTC	CASSLTQGAGNNEQFF
-	TRBV12-3/TRBV12-4	many	11	TRBJ1-1	TGTGCCAGCAGTCTAGGACAGAAAGCTTTCTTT	CASSLGQKAFF
-	TRBV4-2	-	11	TRBJ1-3	TGTGCCAGCAGCAGGTTGGACACCATATATTTT	CASSRLDTIYF
-	TRBV7-9	-	16	TRBJ2-3	TGTGCCAGCAGCTTATCGGGGGATAGGCCATCGGATACGCAGTATTTT	CASSLSGDRPSDTQYF
-	TRBV6-2/TRBV6-3	few	15	TRBJ2-3	TGTGCCAGCAGTTACGGGGGGCTGATCACAGATACGCAGTATTTT	CASSYGGLITDTQYF
-	TRBV10-3	-	16	TRBJ2-1	TGTGCCATCAGTGAGTACGTAATAGCAGTAGACAATGAGCAGTTCTTC	CAISEYVIAVDNEQFF
-	TRBV12-3/TRBV12-4	few	9	TRBJ2-1	TGTGCCAGTGGGGATGAGCAGTTCTTC	CASGDEQFF
-	TRBV7-2	many	16	TRBJ1-1	TGTGCCAGCACTTTGGGGGGGGCCAGATCGAACACTGAAGCTTTCTTT	CASTLGGARSNTEAFF
-	TRBV7-2	many	14	TRBJ1-3	TGTGCCAGCAGACTCTCAATCTCTGGAAACACCATATATTTT	CASRLSISGNTIYF
TRBD2	TRBV10-1	few	15	TRBJ2-1	TGCGCCAGCAGTTTAGTAGCGGGGGAATACAATGAGCAGTTCTTC	CASSLVAGEYNEQFF
TRBD1	TRBV18	few	16	TRBJ1-5	TGTGCCAGCTCACCGGGACAGCGTTATAGCAATCAGCCCCAGCATTTT	CASSPGQRYSNQPQHF
-	TRBV7-2	many	16	TRBJ1-5	TGTGCCAGCAGCTTGACCATCGGGGCCCAAACCCAGCCCCAGCATTTT	CASSLTIGAQTQPQHF